The clone carrying this T cell receptor delta chain was seen only a few times. J lost 3 bases, V lost 3 bases, and 5 bases had no gene match. The CDR3 sequence is 18 residues long. Germline assignment: CDR1 GEAIGNYY and CDR2 EKD. This sample was included in a study of gamma-delta chains in newborns, infants, children. Study details: Innate gammadelta T cells reportedly expand polyclonally right after birth, driven by microbial exposure, per the title.

TCRdb reanalysed the reads via CATT. The data show some 4,200 delta-chain clones, less than 2.5% seen once. The rearrangement links TRDV2 to TRDJ3, with 12 bases fitting TRDD3. Sample: blood. This clonotype was obtained from a child who was a newborn, infant or young child, either healthy, febrile or measles-vaccinated (not recorded which). The CDR3 DNA reads as TGTGCCTGTGACGTACTGGGGGATACTGACTGGGACACCCGACAGATGTTTTTC. It codes for CACDVLGDTDWDTRQMFF.